This T cell receptor beta chain originates from a study of cytomegalovirus exposure and HLA in healthy donors. The germline CDR1 and CDR2 sequences are SGHRS and YFSETQ. CDR3 length: 14 residues. The V gene lost 0 bases and the J gene lost 4 bases, with 10 bases spanning the gap. The PCR had 60 Vbeta and 13 Jbeta primers. Assay: immunoSEQ multiplex PCR; the TCRdb copy retains only in-frame clones and omits some. The sample records around 91,000 clones, 60% to 85% being singletons. The chain couples TRBV5-1 to TRBJ1-1; no clear D. The receptor was isolated from a woman in her thirties or forties in good health and CMV-seropositive. Material for sequencing was PBMCs. The CDR3 protein is CASSLAGGFTEAFF. The CDR3 nucleotides read TGCGCCAGCAGCTTGGCGGGAGGATTCACTGAAGCTTTCTTT.